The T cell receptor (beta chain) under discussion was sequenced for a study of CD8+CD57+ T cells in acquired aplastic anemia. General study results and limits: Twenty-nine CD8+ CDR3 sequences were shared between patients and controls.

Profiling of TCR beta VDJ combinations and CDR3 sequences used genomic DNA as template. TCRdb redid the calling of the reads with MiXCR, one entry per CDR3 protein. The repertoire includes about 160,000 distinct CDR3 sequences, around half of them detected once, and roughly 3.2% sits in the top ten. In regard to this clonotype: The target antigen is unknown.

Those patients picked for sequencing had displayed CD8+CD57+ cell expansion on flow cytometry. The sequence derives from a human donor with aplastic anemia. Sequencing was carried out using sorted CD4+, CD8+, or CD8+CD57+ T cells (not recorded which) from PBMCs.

The CDR3 reads CAIKKQGHGYTF. The CDR3 DNA reads as TGTGCCATCAAAAAACAGGGACATGGCTACACCTTC. The chain has TRBV10-3 and TRBJ1-2, with D maybe TRBD1 (6 bases). Germline assignment: CDR1 ENHRY and CDR2 SYGVKD. The CDR3 contains 12 residues. The V end was cut by 7 bases, the J end by 6 bases, with 12 bases between.